The clone carrying this TCR beta chain was counted only a few times. It was with unique molecular identifiers that the TCRbeta library was prepared. TCRdb re-called the PCR reads with MiXCR, one entry per CDR3 protein. The table records 640,000 or so distinct CDR3 sequences, roughly 17% of them present only once. This record comes from a study of T-cell reconstitution after alpha-beta-depleted transplantation in children. CDR1 is MGHDK, CDR2 SYGVNS, per germline. Trimming stripped 4 bases from V and 8 bases from J, with 12 bases between. This CDR3 contains 13 residues. The chain combines TRBV25-1 with TRBJ2-1; perhaps TRBD1 as D (5 bases). This receptor was taken from a human donor who donated a stem cell graft to a child with acute myeloid leukemia. Sample: PBMCs from the stem cell graft donor, taken from the stem cell graft. Written as DNA, the CDR3 is TGTGCCAGCAGTGGGACATCCCACGATGAGCAGTTCTTC. The encoded protein is CASSGTSHDEQFF.